Given below is one T cell receptor beta chain in context. These data originate in a study of blood T cell repertoires in COVID-19. Study in general: Acute-phase and convalescent COVID-19 samples originated in the United States, Italy and Spain. PBMCs, B-cell-depleted T cells, or T cells provided the cDNA or gDNA that made up the material.

From germline, CDR1 is SGHRS and CDR2 YFSETQ. With 4 bases clipped from V and 0 bases from J, the junction kept 7 bases outside the gene matches. The CDR3 spans 16 residues. In the authors' methods: Amplification with reference gene primers provided the estimates of nucleated cell counts. Data came from immunoSEQ multiplex PCR; TCRdb stores just in-frame clones and leaves some out. V, J and clone size derive from that table, while D and trimming were established from the DNA sequence. The data hold 80,000 to 95,000 clones, with 70% to 90% observed a single time. Sequenced: peripheral blood. This sequence joins TRBV5-1 and TRBJ1-3; 7 bases are a match to TRBD1. The source is a man in his fifties with active or convalescent COVID-19. CDR3 amino acids: CASSTQGSFSGNTIYF. The CDR3 nucleotides are TGCGCCAGCAGCACACAGGGGAGCTTCTCTGGAAACACCATATATTTT.